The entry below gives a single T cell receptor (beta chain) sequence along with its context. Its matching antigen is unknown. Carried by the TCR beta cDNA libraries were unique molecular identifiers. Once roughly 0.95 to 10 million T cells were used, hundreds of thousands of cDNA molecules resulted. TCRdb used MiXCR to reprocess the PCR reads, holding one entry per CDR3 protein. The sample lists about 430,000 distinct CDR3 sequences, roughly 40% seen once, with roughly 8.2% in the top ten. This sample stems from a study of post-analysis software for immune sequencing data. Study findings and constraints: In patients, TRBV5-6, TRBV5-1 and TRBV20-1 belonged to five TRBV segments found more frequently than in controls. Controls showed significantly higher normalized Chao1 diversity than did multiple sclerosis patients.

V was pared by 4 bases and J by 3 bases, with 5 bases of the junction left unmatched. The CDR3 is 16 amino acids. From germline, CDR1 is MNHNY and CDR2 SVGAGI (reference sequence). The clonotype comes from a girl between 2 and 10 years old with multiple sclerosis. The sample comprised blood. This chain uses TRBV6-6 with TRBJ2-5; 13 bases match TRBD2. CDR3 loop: CASSLGLAGAKETQYF. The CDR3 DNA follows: TGTGCCAGCAGTTTAGGACTAGCGGGAGCCAAAGAGACCCAGTACTTC.